The TCR beta chain described here comes from a study of blood T cells in healthy people across ages (dated by TCRdb to 2014 to 2015). General notes on the study: In model experiments, roughly one uniquely barcoded TCR beta cDNA molecule per two T cells was captured by template switching. Four age groups were formed from the donors: young (average approximately 15 years), middle-aged (approximately 39), aged (over 55) and long-lived (82). To avoid experimental bias, donors of different ages were distributed randomly across sequencing lanes. The study measured age-related changes in TCR beta repertoire diversity using deep sequencing normalized with unique cDNA molecular identifiers. The study analyzed two additional independent replicas of 1 million unique cDNA reads from the same blood draw for two donors, one aged 18 to 29 and one aged 80 or older.

The donors were under 40 Caucasian individuals from Russia, aged about 6 to 100 years, who were systemically healthy. Each donor gave approximately 9.3 milliliters of peripheral blood, collected into EDTA-treated Vacutainer tubes. Ficoll-Paque density-gradient centrifugation was used to isolate PBMCs, with at least 7 million per sample. Trizol reagent was used to extract total RNA from PBMCs, with at least 5 micrograms per sample. The percentages of naive CD45RAhigh/CD27high T cells were determined by flow cytometry on a PBMC aliquot from every donor. This clonotype was seen only a few times. The antigen this receptor binds is unknown. Per-nucleotide qualities are absent, and no much larger clonotype sits a single base away. Including the terminal cysteine and phenylalanine, the CDR3 comprises 15 residues. Here the CDR3 DNA is all that survives: 45 bases in frame from base 1. From V the trimming removes 8 bases and from J it removes 3 bases, while the gene matches leave 13 bases of the junction unaccounted for. The germline V gene provides CDR1 MNHEY and CDR2 SVGEGT.

What the authors observed across the whole study: Because the CMV infection status of the donors was unknown, age-related changes in expanded clonotypes may potentially have been confounded. Because profiling used bulk unsorted PBMCs, naive and antigen-experienced compartments could not be compared conclusively. The long-lived group showed more naive CD4+ T cells, fewer expanded clones and increased TCR diversity than the aged group, suggesting age selection. Observed TCR beta diversity per million T cells fell roughly linearly with age, and a significant reduction was already apparent by age approximately 41. There was a strong correlation between observed TCR beta diversity and the percentage of naive T cells measured by flow cytometry. Estimates of total diversity based on one million sequenced T cells were considered lower bounds and underestimates.

Receptor libraries were prepared by 5' RACE. The sequencer was an Illumina HiSeq 2500. The second PCR ran for roughly 7 to 12 cycles and used a J-beta primer mix along with a sample-barcoded 5' primer. A template-switch 5' adaptor carrying 12 random nucleotides introduced a unique molecular identifier onto each TCR beta cDNA molecule. At least 2.5 million CDR3-containing paired-end reads were obtained from each sample. First-strand cDNA was synthesized from all RNA with the Mint cDNA synthesis kit, primed by a TRBC-specific oligonucleotide. After uracil-DNA glycosylase treatment, a first 18-cycle PCR used universal primers M1SS and BC2_uni_R on all cDNA. In the source study's methods: For normalization, 1 million high-quality reads were randomly selected from each sample, with every read carrying a distinct molecular identifier. Reads sharing molecular identifiers were discarded rather than binned into consensus sequences. MiTCR, set to a Q25 quality threshold and the strictest error-elimination algorithm, was used for CDR3 identification, clonotype clustering and error correction. A nonparametric unseen species model using Euler transformation provided a lower-bound estimate of total TCR beta diversity. TCRdb passed the public sequencing reads through fastp at Q25 and MiXCR, retaining productive beta sequences. Merged by CDR3 protein, the rows form single entries marked with the most common genes and DNA. TCRdb, rather than the study authors, made the V and J calls. The sample table contains just under 900,000 distinct CDR3 sequences; only one count was recorded for more than 25% of them. Around 15% of the sample belongs to the ten largest clones.

The chain is made from TRBV6-2 or TRBV6-3 and TRBJ2-7; 7 central bases correspond to TRBD2. The sequence derives from a woman older than 75 in good health. Specimen: blood. The sequenced DNA is TGTGCCAGCGGTTCCCTGGCCGCGGGGGTCTACGAGCAGTACTTC. This encodes CASGSLAAGVYEQYF.